This passage covers 15 T cell receptor beta chains from one sample sequenced in a study of T cell repertoires in MIS-A myocarditis. Using immunoSEQ multiplex PCR, the repertoire was profiled, and TCRdb retains in-frame clones only, with some absent. The data contain about 10,000 clones, around nine tenths of them singletons. Input material: thoracic lymph node tissue obtained at autopsy. The receptors were gathered from a man younger than 35 with fulminant myocarditis from multisystem inflammatory syndrome in adults (MIS-A) after COVID-19.

This clone was seen only a few times. This chain links TRBV6-4 with TRBJ2-3; D is uncertain. Deletions cut 2 bases from V and 3 bases from J, with 9 bases between. This CDR3 has 14 residues. Germline V gene sequence: CDR1 MRHNA, CDR2 SNTAGT. CDR3 DNA: TGTGCCAGCAGTGACGCGGCAGATACAGATACGCAGTATTTT. Protein: CASSDAADTDTQYF.

The V and J genes are TRBV5-6 and TRBJ1-3; unclear D gene. V was trimmed by 5 bases and J by 2 bases, leaving 17 bases between them. The germline CDR1 and CDR2 sequences are SGHDT and YYEEEE. The CDR3 has 16 amino acids. The CDR3 is CASRYGPGSAGNTIYF. The CDR3 nucleotides are TGTGCCAGCAGATACGGGCCGGGAAGCGCTGGAAACACCATATATTTT. Together with reference TRBV5-6 and TRBJ1-3, the CDR3 gives the full variable domain: DAGVTQSPTHLIKTRGQQVTLRCSPKSGHDTVSWYQQALGQGPQFIFQYYEEEERQRGNFPDRFSGHQFPNYSSELNVNALLLGDSALYLCASRYGPGSAGNTIYFGEGSWLTVV.

The chain is built from TRBV5-1 and TRBJ2-1; D remains unclear. This CDR3 comprises 14 residues. Per the germline V gene, CDR1 is SGHRS and CDR2 is YFSETQ. V dropped 0 bases and J dropped 9 bases, with 13 bases sitting between them. CDR3 nucleotide sequence: TGCGCCAGCAGCTTGGCCTTAGATACGGGTGAGCAGTTCTTC. Protein: CASSLALDTGEQFF. Together with reference TRBV5-1 and TRBJ2-1, the CDR3 gives the full variable domain: KAGVTQTPRYLIKTRGQQVTLSCSPISGHRSVSWYQQTPGQGLQFLFEYFSETQRNKGNFPGRFSGRQFSNSRSEMNVSTLELGDSALYLCASSLALDTGEQFFGPGTRLTVL.

This rearrangement joins TRBV25-1 to TRBJ2-7; D unresolved. The V end was cut by 0 bases, the J end by 2 bases, with 8 bases between. The germline V gene has CDR1 MGHDK and CDR2 SYGVNS. This CDR3 spans 14 amino acids. CDR3 sequence reads: CASSEYKGPYEQYF. In DNA, the CDR3 is TGTGCCAGCAGTGAATATAAGGGCCCCTACGAGCAGTACTTC.

The chain has TRBV19 and TRBJ1-2; 9 bases are a match to TRBD1. The CDR3 spans 12 residues. CDR1 is LNHDA and CDR2 is SQIVND in the germline V gene (reference sequence). With V trimmed by 7 bases and J by 6 bases, 3 bases remained unmatched. The CDR3 DNA follows: TGTGCCAGTACCAGGACAGGGGATGGCTACACCTTC. Translated: CASTRTGDGYTF.

The chain joins TRBV6-6 to TRBJ1-3; D is unclear. The germline CDR1 and CDR2 sequences are MNHNY and SVGAGI (reference sequence). Trimming cost V 4 bases and J 0 bases, with 7 bases left between them. The CDR3 runs 14 residues. CDR3 residues: CASSLGFSGNTIYF. Written as DNA, the CDR3 is TGTGCCAGCAGTTTAGGTTTCTCTGGAAACACCATATATTTT.

The V call is TRBV6-4, the J call TRBJ1-1, with a possible D match to TRBD1 (6 bases). The V gene lost 6 bases and the J gene lost 11 bases, with 13 bases spanning the gap. Germline CDR1 reads MRHNA; CDR2 reads SNTAGT. CDR3 length: 11 amino acids. Here the CDR3 reads CASRTGRYAFF. The CDR3 DNA sequence: TGTGCCAGCAGGACAGGACGATACGCTTTCTTT.

This clone was seen just once. The chain couples TRBV11-2 to TRBJ1-6; TRBD1 is a possible D gene (5 bases). The V end lost 5 bases, the J end lost 8 bases, and 13 bases lay between the germline ends. The germline V gene encodes CDR1 SGHAT and CDR2 FQNNGV. CDR3 length equals 14 residues. The CDR3 is CASSRNEGDSPLHF. For the CDR3, the DNA is TGTGCCAGCAGCCGAAACGAAGGGGATTCACCCCTCCACTTT.

The V gene is TRBV7-2, the J gene TRBJ1-5; D gene ambiguous. The CDR3 runs to 13 residues. Trimming removed 5 bases at V and 0 bases at J, with 5 bases between. Germline values: CDR1 SGHTA, CDR2 FQGNSA. DNA of the CDR3: TGTGCCAGCAGCCCTAGTAGCAATCAGCCCCAGCATTTT. Its translation is CASSPSSNQPQHF.

This rearrangement joins TRBV21-1 to TRBJ1-1; the table's D call of TRBD1 was not tested on the DNA. TRBV21-1 is given as a pseudogene. This CDR3 spans 14 amino acids. The CDR3 DNA sequence: TGTGCCAGCAGCAAACAGGGGTCTAAGGGGAAAGCTTTCTTT. Translated: CASSKQGSKGKAFF.

This clone has only one observation. V usage is TRBV6-5 and J usage is TRBJ1-2; D is unclear. Per the germline V gene, CDR1 is MNHEY and CDR2 is SVGAGI. V was trimmed by 6 bases and J by 0 bases, leaving 14 bases between them. There are 15 residues in the CDR3. The CDR3 loop is CASRPLQRSNYGYTF. As DNA, the CDR3 is TGTGCCAGCAGACCCCTACAGCGATCTAACTATGGCTACACCTTC.

V gene TRBV7-2 combines with J gene TRBJ2-1; D is tentatively TRBD1 or TRBD2 (5 bases each). Per the germline V gene, CDR1 is SGHTA and CDR2 is FQGNSA. The ends were cut back, 5 bases at V and 0 bases at J, with 20 bases in the middle. The CDR3 extends over 18 amino acids. CDR3 amino acids: CASSPTAGTGRSYNEQFF. The CDR3 DNA reads as TGTGCCAGCAGCCCCACCGCCGGGACGGGGCGCTCCTACAATGAGCAGTTCTTC.

The V and J genes are TRBV5-4 and TRBJ1-1, with D possibly being TRBD1 (5 bases). CDR3 length equals 16 residues. Trimming took 3 bases from V and 4 from J, leaving 19 bases between them. Germline V gene lookup returns CDR1 SGHNT and CDR2 YYREEE (reference sequence). The CDR3 is CASSWAGPRAATEAFF. For the CDR3, the DNA is TGTGCCAGCAGCTGGGCCGGGCCCAGGGCGGCCACTGAAGCTTTCTTT. The entire variable domain, with the rest obtained from reference TRBV5-4 and TRBJ1-1, is as follows: ETGVTQSPTHLIKTRGQQVTLRCSSQSGHNTVSWYQQALGQGPQFIFQYYREEENGRGNFPPRFSGLQFPNYSSELNVNALELDDSALYLCASSWAGPRAATEAFFGQGTRLTVV.

The rearrangement links TRBV5-1 to TRBJ2-7; maybe TRBD1 (7 bases). The CDR3 has 15 residues. With 7 bases removed from V and 6 bases from J, the gap between germline ends came to 23 bases. CDR1 is SGHRS and CDR2 is YFSETQ in the germline V gene. The CDR3 region is CASGGTATTISEQYF. In nucleotides, the CDR3 is TGCGCCAGCGGGGGGACAGCCACAACAATTTCCGAGCAGTACTTC.

The chain couples TRBV6-5 to TRBJ1-1, with 7 bases matching TRBD1. Trimming at V came to 6 bases and at J to 1 base, leaving 5 bases not matched to a gene. The CDR3 spans 14 residues. Germline CDR1 is MNHEY and CDR2 is SVGAGI. The CDR3 nucleotides read TGTGCCAGCAGGATGGGACAGTCGAACACTGAAGCTTTCTTT. It encodes CASRMGQSNTEAFF.